Shown below are 8 T cell receptor beta chains from a single sample sequenced in a study of T cells expressing NK-cell markers (dated by TCRdb to about 2020). Library generation was performed with 5' RACE. TCRdb records Illumina HiSeq 2000 as the sequencer. TCRdb reprocessed the sequencing reads and holds a single record per CDR3 protein sequence, with no DNA. This sample's clone table shows fewer than 18,000 distinct CDR3 sequences. Of the sample, approximately 56% falls within the top ten clones. The sample taken for sequencing was blood T cells: a sorted CD56 or NKG2C T cell subset, CD4+ or CD8+ T cells, or bulk PBMC T cells (not recorded which). The origin of the receptors is a man aged 18-75 years in good health.

The rearrangement links TRBV5-6 to TRBJ2-6; TCRdb names TRBD1, which stays unverified in the absence of DNA. The CDR3 runs 18 residues. CDR1 is SGHDT, CDR2 YYEEEE, per germline. The CDR3: CASSQPGQGIPGANVLTF.

This chain joins TRBV7-2 and TRBJ2-1; with no DNA, the TCRdb D assignment of TRBD1 cannot be verified. The germline V gene has CDR1 SGHTA and CDR2 FQGNSA. CDR3 length equals 15 residues. The CDR3 reads CASSPRDSDTDEQFF.

The CDR3 reads CASSGAGAWVTEAFF. The gene calls are TRBV5-5 and TRBJ1-1; as DNA is missing, the TRBD1 call by TCRdb cannot be tested. The length of the CDR3 is 15 residues. From germline, CDR1 is SGHKS and CDR2 YYEKEE (reference sequence).

The genes are TRBV7-8 and TRBJ2-3; TCRdb picks TRBD2, but there is no DNA to check that call. This CDR3 has 15 amino acids. CDR1 and CDR2 from the germline V gene are SGHVS and FQNEAQ. CDR3 region: CASSLRLGGLGSQYF. The whole variable domain, remainder taken from reference TRBV7-8 and TRBJ2-3, is GAGVSQSPRYKVAKRGQDVALRCDPISGHVSLFWYQQALGQGPEFLTYFQNEAQLDKSGLPSDRFFAERPEGSVSTLKIQRTQQEDSAVYLCASSLRLGGLGSQYFGPGTRLTVL.

V gene TRBV5-1 combines with J gene TRBJ1-2. The CDR3 covers 13 residues. Germline CDR1 and CDR2: SGHRS and YFSETQ. CDR3: CASSLGANYGYTF.

V gene TRBV4-3 combines with J gene TRBJ1-4; no DNA is available, so the TRBD1 call from TCRdb remains unchecked. This CDR3 region has 14 residues. Per germline, CDR1 LGHNA and CDR2 YSLEER. The CDR3 sequence is CASSRDRVNEKLFF.

The V gene is TRBV25-1, the J gene TRBJ1-2; TCRdb lists TRBD1, though no DNA is available to test this call. CDR1 is MGHDK, CDR2 SYGVNS, per germline. The CDR3 contains 14 residues. CDR3 protein: CASSELGGTYGYTF.

The chain has TRBV3-1 and TRBJ1-1. The CDR3 totals 17 residues. Germline-derived CDR1 and CDR2 are LGHDT and YNNKEL (reference sequence). The CDR3 loop is CASSQDDRTLFATEAFF.